The sequence of this T cell receptor (beta chain) was determined in a study of T cells in Graves' hyperthyroidism and ophthalmopathy. Broader study findings: Separating ophthalmopathy from stable hyperthyroidism was achieved by a 13 V-J model. Prediction of ophthalmopathy progression came a median 6.5 months pre-onset.

For this clonotype: The antigen is not known.

Deletions cut 2 bases from V and 0 bases from J, with 16 bases between. The CDR3 contains 17 residues. Germline CDR1 and CDR2: MNHEY and SVGAGI. What was amplified from RNA transcripts were TCR beta CDR3 regions. RT-PCR in the first round (using the HTBI primer set) targeted the TCR CDR3. Each CDR3 protein is one row after TCRdb ran MiXCR on the multiplex PCR reads. Of about 840,000 distinct CDR3 sequences listed, 38% are singletons. The chain links TRBV6-5 to TRBJ1-1; D is undetermined. The TCR was taken from a man between 18 and 35 years old with Graves' hyperthyroidism. Source material: blood. In nucleotides, the CDR3 is TGTGCCAGCAGTTACCTGGACGGAAATTCCATGAACACTGAAGCTTTCTTT. Translation gives CASSYLDGNSMNTEAFF.